A selection of T cell receptor beta chains follows, all from one sample in a study of blood T cell repertoires in COVID-19. Here immunoSEQ multiplex PCR was the method, and the copy in TCRdb shows in-frame clones only, minus some. Of almost 55,000 clones in the sample, around 87% were seen once. Sequenced material: peripheral blood. The receptors were sampled from a man aged 45-65 years with active COVID-19. CDR3s include the opening cysteine and the closing phenylalanine or tryptophan. D genes are given only for firm matches.

>TRBV2|TRBD1|TRBJ1-4|15
TGTGCCAGCAGCCCGCCGGGACAGGGGAATGAGGTTCTGTTTTTT
CASSPPGQGNEVLFF
>TRBV19|-|TRBJ2-4|12
TGTGCCAGTAGTAGGGGCGTGGACATTCAGTACTTC
CASSRGVDIQYF
>TRBV6-2/TRBV6-3|-|TRBJ2-3|15
TGTGCCAGCAGTTCACAGGGTGTAAGGACAGATACGCAGTATTTT
CASSSQGVRTDTQYF
>TRBV5-4|TRBD1|TRBJ1-6|17
TGTGCCAGCAGCTTTCTACAGGGGGCCAGGGGTAATTCACCCCTCCACTTT
CASSFLQGARGNSPLHF
>TRBV27|TRBD1|TRBJ2-3|18
TGTGCCAGCACCCCGAGGGCAGGGGGAGCGACCAGCACAGATACGCAGTATTTT
CASTPRAGGATSTDTQYF
>TRBV19|-|TRBJ2-3|12
TGTGCCAGTGGACTAAACACAGATACGCAGTATTTT
CASGLNTDTQYF
>TRBV6-5|-|TRBJ1-1|13
TGTGCCAGCTGCGCTGCGATGAACACTGAAGCTTTCTTT
CASCAAMNTEAFF
>TRBV28|-|TRBJ1-1|13
TGTGCCAGCAGAAGAGTCGCCAACACTGAAGCTTTCTTT
CASRRVANTEAFF
>TRBV27|-|TRBJ1-6|14
TGTGCCAGCAGTTACTCCCCCCGCCTTTCACCCCTCCACTTT
CASSYSPRLSPLHF
>TRBV7-9|TRBD1|TRBJ2-1|17
TGTGCCAGCAGCCCGCCCGATTACAGGGGCTCCTACAATGAGCAGTTCTTC
CASSPPDYRGSYNEQFF
>TRBV28|-|TRBJ2-6|17
TGTGCCAGCAGTTTAAGTAGAGGGGGCTCTGGGGCCAACGTCCTGACTTTC
CASSLSRGGSGANVLTF
>TRBV6-2/TRBV6-3|TRBD1|TRBJ1-5|14
TGTGCCAGCAGTTTTAACAGGGGGCTTTGGCCCCAGCATTTT
CASSFNRGLWPQHF
>TRBV9|TRBD1|TRBJ2-1|15
TGTGCCAGCAGCCCTCGAGGGACAGGCTACAATGAGCAGTTCTTC
CASSPRGTGYNEQFF
>TRBV19|TRBD2|TRBJ2-1|15
TGTGCCAGTAGTATGGAGGCAAGCGGGAGAAATGAGCAGTTCTTC
CASSMEASGRNEQFF
>TRBV5-1|TRBD2|TRBJ2-5|15
TGCGCCAGCAGCTCGTTAGCGGGGGGCCAAGAGACCCAGTACTTC
CASSSLAGGQETQYF
>TRBV4-2|TRBD1|TRBJ2-3|13
TGTGCCAGCAGCCAAGGACAGGGGGATACGCAGTATTTT
CASSQGQGDTQYF
>TRBV5-5|-|TRBJ1-2|15
TGTGCCAGCAGCCAAAACCCTGTCCCGGGGGAAGGCTACACCTTC
CASSQNPVPGEGYTF
>TRBV5-5|TRBD1|TRBJ2-7|14
TGTGCCAGCAGCCATGGACAGGACTCCTACGAGCAGTACTTC
CASSHGQDSYEQYF
>TRBV30|-|TRBJ2-2|16
TGTGCCTGGAGTGTACAGGGGCGGGGAAACACCGGGGAGCTGTTTTTT
CAWSVQGRGNTGELFF
>TRBV14|TRBD2|TRBJ2-7|16
TGTGCCAGCAGCCGGACTAGCAGCAGATTTGCCTACGAGCAGTACTTC
CASSRTSSRFAYEQYF
>TRBV19|TRBD1|TRBJ2-2|16
TGTGCCAGTATCAAGGGGACAGGGACAAACACCGGGGAGCTGTTTTTT
CASIKGTGTNTGELFF
>TRBV12-5|-|TRBJ1-5|14
TGTGCTAGTGGTTTGGACGGAGTCAATCAGCCCCAGCATTTT
CASGLDGVNQPQHF
>TRBV5-6|TRBD2|TRBJ2-3|14
TGTGCCAGCAGCTTAGCGGGAGGGCCAGATACGCAGTATTTT
CASSLAGGPDTQYF
>TRBV4-1|TRBD1|TRBJ2-3|16
TGCGCCAGCAGCCGGACCGGGACAGGCGTGACAGATACGCAGTATTTT
CASSRTGTGVTDTQYF
>TRBV6-2/TRBV6-3|TRBD1|TRBJ1-2|13
TGTGCCAGCAGCTGGGACAGGGGTTACGGCTACACCTTC
CASSWDRGYGYTF
>TRBV11-3|TRBD2|TRBJ2-5|15
TGTGCCAGCAGCCACCGGACTAGCGGGCAAGAGACCCAGTACTTC
CASSHRTSGQETQYF
>TRBV7-2|-|TRBJ1-2|14
TGTGCCAGCAGCCACTCCCGCGCCGGGTATGGCTACACCTTC
CASSHSRAGYGYTF
>TRBV2|-|TRBJ1-1|13
TGTGCCAGCAAAGCACAGGGTGGCACTGAAGCTTTCTTT
CASKAQGGTEAFF
>TRBV7-2|-|TRBJ1-2|16
TGTGCCAGCAGCTTAGAGAGACCGGGGTTGGGGTATGGCTACACCTTC
CASSLERPGLGYGYTF
>TRBV18|TRBD1|TRBJ2-7|14
TGTGCCAGCTCCCGTACAGGGGGTAACTACGAGCAGTACTTC
CASSRTGGNYEQYF
>TRBV6-5|-|TRBJ2-6|15
TGTGCCAGCAGGCCGAGGGGGACTGGGGCCAACGTCCTGACTTTC
CASRPRGTGANVLTF
>TRBV4-2|TRBD1|TRBJ1-5|17
TGTGCCAGCAGCCAAACAGGACAGGGAGGTAGAGGTCAGCCCCAGCATTTT
CASSQTGQGGRGQPQHF